This T cell receptor beta chain was observed in a study of blood T cell repertoires in COVID-19. Clones were sequenced by immunoSEQ multiplex PCR, and TCRdb holds only the in-frame ones, with some missing. The sample lists 180,000 or so clones, approximately 80% seen once, with approximately 10% in the top ten. With V trimmed by 0 bases and J by 6 bases, 10 bases remained unmatched. This CDR3 is 17 amino acids long. Germline V lookup: CDR1 SGHRS, CDR2 YFSETQ. Residents of 24 US areas, aged about 18 to 89 years, made up the participants. Clinical history reported by participants formed the basis on which cohorts were assigned.

The sequence was collected from a man aged 50-60 years who had recovered from COVID-19. Sequencing was carried out using PBMCs or T cells enriched from blood (not recorded which). The chain links TRBV5-1 to TRBJ2-3, with 10 bases aligning to TRBD2. The CDR3 sequence: CASSLVAGGPKKDTQYF. The CDR3 DNA follows: TGCGCCAGCAGCTTGGTAGCGGGAGGTCCTAAAAAGGATACGCAGTATTTT.